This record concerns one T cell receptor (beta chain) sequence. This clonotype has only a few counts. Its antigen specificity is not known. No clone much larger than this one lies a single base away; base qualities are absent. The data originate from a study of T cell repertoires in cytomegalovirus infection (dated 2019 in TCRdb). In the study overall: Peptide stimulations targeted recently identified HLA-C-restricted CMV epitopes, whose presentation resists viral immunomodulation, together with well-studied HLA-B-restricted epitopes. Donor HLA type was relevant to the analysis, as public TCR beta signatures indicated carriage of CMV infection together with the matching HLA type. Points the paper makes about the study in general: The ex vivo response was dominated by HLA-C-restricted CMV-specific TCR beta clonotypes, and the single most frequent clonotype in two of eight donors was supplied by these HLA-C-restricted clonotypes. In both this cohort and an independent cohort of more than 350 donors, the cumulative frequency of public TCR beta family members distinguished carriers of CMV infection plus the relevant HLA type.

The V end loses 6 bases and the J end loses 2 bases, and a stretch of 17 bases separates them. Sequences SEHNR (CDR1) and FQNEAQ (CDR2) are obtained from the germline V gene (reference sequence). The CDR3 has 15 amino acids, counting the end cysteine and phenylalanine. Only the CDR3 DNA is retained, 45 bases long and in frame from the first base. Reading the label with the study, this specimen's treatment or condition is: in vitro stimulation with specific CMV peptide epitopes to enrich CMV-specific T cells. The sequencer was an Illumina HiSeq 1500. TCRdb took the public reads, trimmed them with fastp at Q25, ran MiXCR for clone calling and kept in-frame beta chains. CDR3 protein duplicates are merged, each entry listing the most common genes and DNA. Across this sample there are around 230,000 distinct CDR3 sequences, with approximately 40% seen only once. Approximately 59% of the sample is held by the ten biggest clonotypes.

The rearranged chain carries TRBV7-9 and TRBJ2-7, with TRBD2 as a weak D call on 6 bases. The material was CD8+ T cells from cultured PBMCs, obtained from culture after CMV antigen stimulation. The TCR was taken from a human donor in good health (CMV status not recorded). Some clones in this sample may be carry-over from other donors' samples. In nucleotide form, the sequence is TGTGCCAGCAGTCTCTCGGCGGGGACCCCCTACGAGCAGTACTTC. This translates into CASSLSAGTPYEQYF.